The 24 T cell receptor beta chains listed next were all sequenced from one sample in a study of T cells in Graves' hyperthyroidism and ophthalmopathy. Amplified TCR beta CDR3 regions derived from RNA transcripts. The HTBI primer set drove a first-round RT-PCR of the TCR CDR3. A single record per CDR3 protein comes from TCRdb applying MiXCR to the multiplex PCR reads. The sample lists some 620,000 distinct CDR3 sequences; 15% to 20% were seen once. The source material was blood. These receptor sequences come from a woman in her thirties with Graves' hyperthyroidism.

V is TRBV19 and J is TRBJ1-1; possible D gene TRBD1, 6 bases. The V gene's germline CDR1 is LNHDA and CDR2 SQIVND (reference sequence). V was cut by 3 bases and J by 4 bases, with 15 bases left in between. The CDR3 extends over 15 amino acids. The CDR3: CASSIGAQGGTEAFF. CDR3 nucleotides: TGTGCCAGTAGTATTGGGGCACAGGGAGGCACTGAAGCTTTCTTT. Supplemented by reference TRBV19 and TRBJ1-1, the full variable domain reads DGGITQSPKYLFRKEGQNVTLSCEQNLNHDAMYWYRQDPGQGLRLIYYSQIVNDFQKGDIAEGYSVSREKKESFPLTVTSAQKNPTAFYLCASSIGAQGGTEAFFGQGTRLTVV.

This clonotype has ten or more counts. This chain connects TRBV6-2 or TRBV6-3 to TRBJ1-5, with 7 bases matching TRBD1. The germline V gene encodes CDR1 MNHEY and CDR2 SVGEGT. The V gene end was trimmed by 6 bases and the J gene end by 3 bases; junction bases not matched to a gene: 8. The CDR3 extends over 15 amino acids. The CDR3 sequence: CASSLTGSSNQPQHF. Written as DNA, the CDR3 is TGTGCCAGCAGCCTGACAGGGAGTTCCAATCAGCCCCAGCATTTT.

This clonotype was counted between two and nine times. J is TRBJ1-1 and V is TRBV27; 9 nucleotides align to TRBD1. Germline values: CDR1 MNHEY, CDR2 SMNVEV (reference sequence). Trimming cost V 2 bases and J 4 bases; bases outside gene matches: 5. The CDR3 totals 15 residues. As DNA, the CDR3 is TGTGCCAGCAGTTTACTAACGACAGGGGGCACTGAAGCTTTCTTT. It yields the protein CASSLLTTGGTEAFF.

V usage is TRBV13 and J usage is TRBJ2-1; TRBD2 is a possible D gene (5 bases). V gave up 3 bases and J gave up 9 bases, with 9 bases separating them. This CDR3 has 12 amino acids. Germline assignment: CDR1 PRHDT and CDR2 FYEKMQ (reference sequence). DNA for the CDR3: TGTGCCAGCAGCTTCGGGATTGGTGAGCAGTTCTTC. Its protein product is CASSFGIGEQFF.

This clonotype was seen at least ten times. The chain employs TRBV28 and TRBJ2-1; D ambiguous. Trimming cost V 6 bases and J 8 bases, with 8 bases left between them. The CDR3 contains 11 residues. Germline-derived CDR1 and CDR2 are MDHEN and SYDVKM. CDR3 sequence: CASSSLHEQFF. The CDR3 nucleotides are TGTGCCAGCAGCTCATTACATGAGCAGTTCTTC.

This clonotype was observed many times. The chain combines TRBV20-1 with TRBJ1-1, with D perhaps matching TRBD1 (6 bases). Germline V gene lookup returns CDR1 DFQATT and CDR2 SNEGSKA (reference sequence). The CDR3 covers 16 residues. V was pared by 5 bases and J by 1 base, with 20 bases between. Here the CDR3 DNA reads TGCAGTGCTCCCGGGACAAGAGGGCAAGGGAACACTGAAGCTTTCTTT. It specifies CSAPGTRGQGNTEAFF.

This clonotype was counted many times. The chain joins TRBV13 to TRBJ2-7; no reliable D call. CDR3 size: 13 residues. Trimming pared 6 bases from V and 0 bases from J, leaving 9 bases between. The germline gives CDR1 PRHDT, CDR2 FYEKMQ (reference sequence). CDR3 protein: CASSIGFSYEQYF. The CDR3 DNA reads as TGTGCCAGCAGTATCGGGTTCTCCTACGAGCAGTACTTC.

This clonotype was picked up a small number of times. J is TRBJ2-7 and V is TRBV18; maybe TRBD1 (5 bases). CDR3 length: 14 amino acids. Germline assignment: CDR1 KGHSH and CDR2 LQKENI. Trimming left V 1 base short and J 3 bases short, with 10 bases between. CDR3 nucleotide sequence: TGTGCCAGCTCACCACAAGGCAGGGACTACGAGCAGTACTTC. Its translation is CASSPQGRDYEQYF.

This clonotype was recorded a few times. V gene TRBV19 combines with J gene TRBJ1-5; D possibly corresponds to TRBD1 (6 bases). From germline, CDR1 is LNHDA and CDR2 SQIVND (reference sequence). The CDR3 totals 13 residues. Trimming took 5 bases from V and 7 from J, leaving 12 bases between them. The CDR3 region has the DNA TGTGCCAGTAGTGATACAGGGTACCAGCCCCAGCATTTT. Protein: CASSDTGYQPQHF.

The chain couples TRBV6-1 to TRBJ2-7; D might be TRBD1 (7 bases). Trimming stripped 6 bases from V and 6 bases from J, with 15 bases between. The CDR3 spans 13 residues. CDR1 and CDR2 (germline): MNHNS, SASEGT. The DNA for the CDR3 is TGTGCCAGCAGAAGGACAGGAGCGGGCGAGCAGTACTTC. It translates to CASRRTGAGEQYF.

This clonotype has at least ten counts. This chain uses TRBV27 with TRBJ2-3, with D unclear. Deletions cut 4 bases from V and 5 bases from J, with 19 bases between. The CDR3 length is 16 residues. Per the germline V gene, CDR1 is MNHEY and CDR2 is SMNVEV (reference sequence). Here the CDR3 reads CASSSTIPPLLDTQYF. CDR3 DNA sequence: TGTGCCAGCAGTTCCACCATACCCCCTCTTCTAGATACGCAGTATTTT.

This clonotype was detected ten times or more. The genes are TRBV7-2 and TRBJ1-1; a weak D match, TRBD1 (5 bases). CDR3 size: 15 residues. Per the germline V gene, CDR1 is SGHTA and CDR2 is FQGNSA. Trimming left V 2 bases short and J 3 bases short, with 13 bases between. CDR3 DNA sequence: TGTGCCAGCAGCTTATCCCTCGGGGGGTACACTGAAGCTTTCTTT. Its translation: CASSLSLGGYTEAFF.

This clonotype showed up many times. The chain recombines TRBV15 with TRBJ1-5; 7 positions agree with TRBD1. Trimming removed 3 bases from V and 7 bases from J; junction bases left unmatched: 9. The CDR3 has 15 residues. Germline V lookup: CDR1 LNHNV, CDR2 YYDKDF (reference sequence). This CDR3 is CATSSSDRAGQPQHF. The CDR3 DNA sequence: TGTGCCACCAGCAGTAGCGACAGGGCTGGGCAGCCCCAGCATTTT.

This clonotype has only a few counts. V usage is TRBV20-1 and J usage is TRBJ2-6; 10 nucleotides line up with TRBD1. V shed 3 bases and J 1 base; nucleotides not matched to a gene: 3. CDR1 and CDR2 from the germline V gene are DFQATT and SNEGSKA (reference sequence). CDR3 length: 16 residues. CDR3 sequence: CSASAGQGSGANVLTF. CDR3 nucleotide sequence: TGCAGTGCTAGCGCGGGACAGGGGTCTGGGGCCAACGTCCTGACTTTC.

This clonotype was seen ten or more times. The genes are TRBV27 and TRBJ2-3; D may be TRBD1 or TRBD2 (5 bases each). The germline gives CDR1 MNHEY, CDR2 SMNVEV (reference sequence). CDR3 length: 13 amino acids. V lost 3 bases, J lost 3 bases, and 7 bases lay in between. In nucleotides, the CDR3 is TGTGCCAGCAGTTTCAGGGAGACAGATACGCAGTATTTT. Translated, it gives CASSFRETDTQYF.

This clonotype was observed at least ten times. The rearrangement joins TRBV20-1 to TRBJ2-7; the D gene is possibly TRBD2 (6 bases). Germline lookup yields CDR1 DFQATT and CDR2 SNEGSKA (reference sequence). The CDR3 consists of 14 residues. Trimming pared 0 bases from V and 4 bases from J, leaving 13 bases between. CDR3 DNA sequence: TGCAGTGCTAGAGACCGGAGCGGGCGTTACGAGCAGTACTTC. Protein sequence: CSARDRSGRYEQYF.

This clonotype was observed a handful of times. The chain joins TRBV18 to TRBJ2-7, with D unresolved. V lost 2 bases and J lost 3, with 14 bases in between. The CDR3 length is 15 residues. CDR1 is KGHSH, CDR2 LQKENI, per germline. The CDR3 protein is CASSPGPVANYEQYF. The DNA of the CDR3 is TGTGCCAGCTCACCAGGGCCAGTCGCAAACTACGAGCAGTACTTC.

The chain has TRBV28 and TRBJ2-3, with TRBD2 matching 13 bases. Trimming cost V 2 bases and J 3 bases; bases outside gene matches: 8. The CDR3 runs to 18 residues. The V gene's germline CDR1 is MDHEN and CDR2 SYDVKM. CDR3 region: CASSLPTSGRAVTDTQYF. The CDR3 nucleotides read TGTGCCAGCAGTTTACCAACTAGCGGGAGGGCCGTTACAGATACGCAGTATTTT.

The chain is built from TRBV6-1 and TRBJ2-1, with TRBD1 matching 9 bases. The J segment lost 4 bases and the V segment lost 6 bases, leaving 13 bases of the junction unmatched. CDR1 is MNHNS, CDR2 SASEGT, per germline. The CDR3 is 17 residues long. Here the CDR3 reads CASSVPGQGGGYNEQFF. The DNA for the CDR3 is TGTGCCAGCAGCGTCCCGGGACAGGGAGGAGGTTACAATGAGCAGTTCTTC.

The chain employs TRBV24-1 and TRBJ2-3; 11 bases are a match to TRBD1. The CDR3 runs 16 residues. Trimming cost V 4 bases and J 3 bases; bases outside gene matches: 5. Germline V lookup: CDR1 KGHDR, CDR2 SFDVKD. DNA for the CDR3: TGTGCCACCAGTGACCCGGGACAGGGGGGAACAGATACGCAGTATTTT. It is translated as CATSDPGQGGTDTQYF.

This clonotype was observed at least ten times. The chain recombines TRBV2 with TRBJ1-1, with 9 nucleotides matching TRBD1. This CDR3 is built from 16 residues. Trimming removed 0 bases from V and 4 bases from J; junction bases left unmatched: 6. Germline assignment: CDR1 SNHLY and CDR2 FYNNEI. This CDR3 reads CASSEAGGQGLTEAFF. The CDR3 DNA sequence: TGTGCCAGCAGTGAAGCGGGGGGACAGGGTCTCACTGAAGCTTTCTTT.

The table lists this clonotype with a few counts. V gene TRBV7-2 combines with J gene TRBJ2-7, with D possibly being TRBD2 (5 bases). The CDR3 contains 17 residues. Germline values: CDR1 SGHTA, CDR2 FQGNSA. V lost 3 bases and J 0 bases, leaving 18 bases between the germline ends. CDR3 bases: TGTGCCAGCAGCTTCCAATTAAGAGGGAGAGGCTCCTACGAGCAGTACTTC. Protein sequence: CASSFQLRGRGSYEQYF.

This clonotype was detected ten times or more. This rearrangement joins TRBV20-1 to TRBJ2-7; tentative D call: TRBD1 (6 bases). Trimming stripped 3 bases from V and 4 bases from J, with 13 bases between. Per the germline V gene, CDR1 is DFQATT and CDR2 is SNEGSKA (reference sequence). The CDR3 extends over 13 amino acids. Written as DNA, the CDR3 is TGCAGTGCTAGTCCCCAGGGGACATACGAGCAGTACTTC. It is translated as CSASPQGTYEQYF.

This clonotype was recorded at least ten times. The J gene is TRBJ2-1, the V gene TRBV2; the D is unclear. Trimming took 6 bases from V and 7 from J, leaving 16 bases between them. Germline values: CDR1 SNHLY, CDR2 FYNNEI. This CDR3 is built from 14 residues. CDR3 protein: CASRVEMIGNEQFF. Here the CDR3 DNA reads TGTGCCAGCAGGGTTGAAATGATCGGTAATGAGCAGTTCTTC.